The entry below gives a single T cell receptor (beta chain) sequence along with its context. The antigen remains undetermined. The CDR3 is 17 amino acids. The V segment lost 5 bases and the J segment 14 bases; nucleotides outside the gene matches: 20. Germline loops: CDR1 SGHTA, CDR2 FQGNSA. The data are from a study of immune heterogeneity within non-small cell lung tumors. Study-wide context: Of all tumors, 4 turned out to be squamous cell carcinomas, ten to eleven were non-squamous carcinomas and 1 was not otherwise specified. Overall study results and limits: High-frequency clones unique to single sites coexisted with identical dominant CDR3 beta clonotypes that recurred across tumor sites within a patient.

Multiplex PCR employing 32 V and 13 J primers generated amplicons of the TCR beta CDR3. One entry per CDR3 protein results from TCRdb running MiXCR on the multiplex PCR reads. Of 30,000 to 40,000 distinct CDR3 sequences detected, about 30% appear once; the ten largest clones hold 4%. Bulk tumor gDNA, roughly 600 ng per sample, served as the TCR template. Biopsies, several per primary tumor and spaced far apart, were collected during surgery. The patients were newly diagnosed with non-small cell lung cancer, had not been treated, and had curative surgery. It was newly diagnosed non-small cell lung cancer patients having surgery with curative intent who served as donors.

Sequencing was performed on lung tumor tissue. The chain employs TRBV7-2 and TRBJ2-1; 11 nucleotides align to TRBD2. This receptor was obtained from a man aged 35-49 years with non-small cell lung cancer. The CDR3: CASSPSGLAGGPGAKFF. Here the CDR3 DNA reads TGTGCCAGCAGCCCATCTGGGTTAGCGGGAGGGCCGGGAGCCAAGTTCTTC.